These T cell receptor beta chains were read from a single sample in a study of memory CD4+ T cells and cytomegalovirus serostatus. The repertoire was sequenced with immunoSEQ multiplex PCR; TCRdb's copy has only in-frame clones and lacks some. The data show 70,000 or so clones, around 80% seen once. Sequenced sample: memory CD4+ T cells from blood. The source is an adult in good health and CMV-seropositive. Both conserved end residues are part of each CDR3. D genes are given only for firm matches. Expanded clones are given a class, and other clones once, few, many or no size at all.

D gene | J gene | clone size | V gene | CDR3 protein | CDR3 DNA
. | TRBJ1-1 | . | TRBV5-1 | CASSLIGTEAFF | TGCGCCAGCAGCTTGATAGGAACTGAAGCTTTCTTT
. | TRBJ2-1 | . | TRBV11-2 | CASSLDSGRDEQFF | TGTGCCAGCAGCTTAGACTCGGGCCGTGATGAGCAGTTCTTC
. | TRBJ1-4 | . | TRBV14 | CASSHAPRPDNEKLFF | TGTGCCAGCAGTCATGCCCCGCGGCCAGATAATGAAAAACTGTTTTTT
. | TRBJ1-3 | . | TRBV10-3 | CAINPGLGNTIYF | TGTGCCATCAATCCTGGGCTGGGAAACACCATATATTTT
. | TRBJ1-5 | . | TRBV15 | CATSRGTGGRSNQPQHF | TGTGCCACCAGCAGGGGGACCGGTGGACGAAGCAATCAGCCCCAGCATTTT
. | TRBJ1-2 | . | TRBV6-5 | CASSRTDHGGYTF | TGTGCCAGCAGCCGGACAGACCACGGGGGCTACACCTTC
. | TRBJ1-3 | once | TRBV19 | CASSRRLSGNTIYF | TGTGCCAGTAGCCGGCGGCTCTCTGGAAACACCATATATTTT
. | TRBJ1-4 | . | TRBV2 | CASRDSTTNEKLFF | TGTGCCAGCAGAGACAGCACAACTAATGAAAAACTGTTTTTT
TRBD1 | TRBJ1-3 | . | TRBV18 | CASSPFGTGGNTIYF | TGTGCCAGCTCACCATTTGGGACAGGTGGAAACACCATATATTTT
. | TRBJ1-2 | . | TRBV6-5 | CASSPSRGQSYGYTF | TGTGCCAGCAGCCCGTCTCGTGGACAAAGCTATGGCTACACCTTC
. | TRBJ2-5 | once | TRBV10-3 | CAISDTRESSKTQYF | TGTGCCATCAGTGATACTCGGGAGAGCTCCAAGACCCAGTACTTC
. | TRBJ1-6 | . | TRBV9 | CASSVGGARGNSPLHF | TGTGCCAGCAGCGTCGGGGGGGCACGGGGAAATTCACCCCTCCACTTT
TRBD2 | TRBJ2-5 | . | TRBV10-3 | CATQLAGEETQYF | TGTGCCACCCAGCTAGCGGGAGAAGAGACCCAGTACTTC
TRBD2 | TRBJ2-3 | . | TRBV4-3 | CASSQVGGRASTDTQYF | TGCGCCAGCAGCCAAGTTGGCGGGAGGGCATCCACAGATACGCAGTATTTT
. | TRBJ2-1 | . | TRBV6-1 | CASNAGYSYNEQFF | TGTGCCAGCAACGCGGGTTATTCCTACAATGAGCAGTTCTTC
. | TRBJ1-1 | . | TRBV5-1 | CASRPGFRMNTEAFF | TGCGCCAGCAGACCGGGATTTAGGATGAACACTGAAGCTTTCTTT
. | TRBJ1-1 | medium-sized | TRBV2 | CASRIRQAMNTEAFF | TGTGCCAGCAGGATTCGACAGGCCATGAACACTGAAGCTTTCTTT
TRBD1 | TRBJ2-5 | . | TRBV7-9 | CASSPWDRGPETQYF | TGTGCCAGCAGCCCCTGGGACAGGGGGCCGGAGACCCAGTACTTC
TRBD1 | TRBJ2-5 | . | TRBV7-2 | CASSSSRTGSGETQYF | TGTGCCAGCAGCTCCAGTCGGACAGGGAGCGGAGAGACCCAGTACTTC
. | TRBJ2-7 | . | TRBV5-6 | CASSGDAGVEQYF | TGTGCCAGCAGTGGTGATGCAGGGGTCGAGCAGTACTTC
TRBD2 | TRBJ2-7 | . | TRBV27 | CASSSSGGSSEQYF | TGTGCCAGCAGTTCCTCGGGGGGTTCCAGCGAGCAGTACTTC
. | TRBJ2-3 | . | TRBV9 | CASSVGSAPDTQYF | TGTGCCAGCAGCGTGGGGAGTGCACCAGATACGCAGTATTTT
TRBD1 | TRBJ2-4 | few | TRBV7-2 | CASSPGTGWNIQYF | TGTGCCAGCAGCCCCGGGACAGGGTGGAACATTCAGTACTTC
TRBD1 | TRBJ1-2 | . | TRBV10-2 | CASRPDREVGYTF | TGCGCCAGCAGACCGGACAGGGAAGTAGGCTACACCTTC
. | TRBJ1-1 | . | TRBV10-1 | CASRPNLNTEAFF | TGCGCCAGCAGACCCAATTTGAACACTGAAGCTTTCTTT
. | TRBJ1-2 | . | TRBV2 | CASSDPSYSSHGYTF | TGTGCCAGCAGTGACCCCTCCTACAGTTCCCATGGCTACACCTTC
. | TRBJ2-2 | . | TRBV4-3 | CASSQEAGPTTGELFF | TGCGCCAGCAGCCAAGAGGCGGGGCCCACAACCGGGGAGCTGTTTTTT
. | TRBJ1-2 | once | TRBV11-2 | CASTRGRGTNYGYTF | TGTGCCAGCACCCGCGGCCGAGGAACTAACTATGGCTACACCTTC
TRBD1 | TRBJ1-1 | . | TRBV30 | CAWSERGPEAFF | TGTGCCTGGAGTGAAAGGGGGCCTGAAGCTTTCTTT
. | TRBJ2-4 | . | TRBV5-5 | CASSLGLLWRDIQYF | TGTGCCAGCAGCTTGGGACTGTTGTGGAGGGACATTCAGTACTTC
. | TRBJ1-2 | once | TRBV6-5 | CASRKWSTVDGYTF | TGTGCCAGCAGGAAATGGTCTACGGTGGATGGCTACACCTTC
. | TRBJ2-6 | . | TRBV14 | CASSPGANVLTF | TGTGCCAGCAGCCCTGGGGCCAACGTCCTGACTTTC
. | TRBJ1-1 | . | TRBV11-3 | CASSFGTQATEAFF | TGTGCCAGCAGCTTCGGGACGCAGGCCACTGAAGCTTTCTTT
. | TRBJ2-1 | . | TRBV9 | CASSVGVAGNEQFF | TGTGCCAGCAGCGTAGGAGTCGCTGGTAATGAGCAGTTCTTC
. | TRBJ1-6 | . | TRBV4-2 | CASSRRFRTESPLHF | TGTGCCAGCAGCCGACGTTTTCGGACAGAGTCACCCCTCCACTTT
. | TRBJ1-3 | . | TRBV19 | CASSPQGTNRGNTIYF | TGTGCCAGTAGTCCCCAGGGAACGAATCGAGGAAACACCATATATTTT
. | TRBJ2-7 | . | TRBV10-1 | CASQSPSEPYEQYF | TGCGCCAGCCAATCCCCTAGCGAACCCTACGAGCAGTACTTC
. | TRBJ1-3 | . | TRBV12-5 | CASGPGGRDGGNTIYF | TGTGCTAGTGGCCCGGGGGGCCGGGACGGTGGAAACACCATATATTTT
. | TRBJ1-5 | few | TRBV10-3 | CAISERRGEWNQPQHF | TGTGCCATCAGCGAGCGCCGGGGGGAGTGGAATCAGCCCCAGCATTTT
. | TRBJ1-3 | . | TRBV19 | CASSAPRGTGTGNTIYF | TGTGCCAGTAGTGCCCCCCGAGGAACAGGGACAGGAAACACCATATATTTT
TRBD1 | TRBJ2-3 | . | TRBV27 | CASSAQDRGGTDTQYF | TGTGCCAGCAGTGCCCAAGACAGGGGAGGCACAGATACGCAGTATTTT
. | TRBJ2-3 | . | TRBV5-5 | CASSPGGSTDTQYF | TGTGCCAGCAGCCCCGGGGGAAGCACAGATACGCAGTATTTT
. | TRBJ1-1 | . | TRBV7-9 | CASSSNRDVNTEAFF | TGTGCCAGCAGCTCAAACAGGGACGTGAACACTGAAGCTTTCTTT
TRBD1 | TRBJ1-2 | . | TRBV28 | CASSLWGQGVYGYTF | TGTGCCAGCAGTTTATGGGGACAGGGGGTTTATGGCTACACCTTC
. | TRBJ2-7 | once | TRBV6-1 | CASSPNSYEQYF | TGTGCCAGCAGTCCGAACTCCTACGAGCAGTACTTC
TRBD1 | TRBJ1-2 | . | TRBV30 | CAWSDWTGGAARGYTF | TGTGCCTGGAGCGATTGGACAGGGGGCGCGGCGAGGGGCTACACCTTC
TRBD1 | TRBJ2-3 | once | TRBV18 | CASSPQLSDRGPDTQYF | TGTGCCAGCTCACCTCAACTGTCCGACAGGGGGCCAGATACGCAGTATTTT
TRBD1 | TRBJ2-1 | few | TRBV18 | CASSPRTGGYNEQFF | TGTGCCAGCTCACCGCGGACAGGGGGGTACAATGAGCAGTTCTTC
. | TRBJ1-1 | . | TRBV7-2 | CASSPEGRRNTEAFF | TGTGCCAGCAGCCCCGAAGGGAGGAGGAACACTGAAGCTTTCTTT
. | TRBJ2-6 | many | TRBV2 | CASSDYSGANVLTF | TGTGCCAGCAGTGACTACTCTGGGGCCAACGTCCTGACTTTC
TRBD2 | TRBJ2-5 | . | TRBV6-5 | CASSTGLASRETQYF | TGTGCCAGCAGTACGGGACTAGCGTCGAGAGAGACCCAGTACTTC
. | TRBJ1-2 | . | TRBV9 | CASGGFEGRGDGYTF | TGTGCCAGCGGGGGCTTTGAGGGGCGCGGAGATGGCTACACCTTC